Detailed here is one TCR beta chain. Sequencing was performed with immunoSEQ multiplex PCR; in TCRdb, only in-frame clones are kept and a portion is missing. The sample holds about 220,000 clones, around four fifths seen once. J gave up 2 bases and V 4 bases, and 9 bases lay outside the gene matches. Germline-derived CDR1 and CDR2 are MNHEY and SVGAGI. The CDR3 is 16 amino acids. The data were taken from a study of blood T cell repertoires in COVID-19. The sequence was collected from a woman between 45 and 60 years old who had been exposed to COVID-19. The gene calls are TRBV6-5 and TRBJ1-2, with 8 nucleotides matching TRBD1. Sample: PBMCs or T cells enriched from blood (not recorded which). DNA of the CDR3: TGTGCCAGCAGTTCCACATTGACAGGGGCCAACTATGGCTACACCTTC. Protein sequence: CASSSTLTGANYGYTF.